The clone carrying this T cell receptor beta chain was detected once. The antigen is undetermined. This sample was taken from a study of T cells in tumors after PD-1 blockade. The overall study: No patient had prior checkpoint blockade, systemic immunosuppression, or radiotherapy within 4 weeks.

Study-level findings and limits: Roughly 42% of tumor TCR clonotypes were also found in blood.

Generated by immunoSEQ multiplex PCR, the TCRdb table keeps only in-frame clones and is missing some. The repertoire holds 15,000 to 20,000 clones, 65% to 85% seen once, with about 25% in the top ten. The CDR3 extends over 13 amino acids. Trimming left V 6 bases short and J 1 base short, with 8 bases between. Looked up from germline, CDR1 is LNHDA and CDR2 is SQIVND (reference sequence). The rearrangement uses TRBV19 and TRBJ2-3; D is perhaps TRBD1 (5 bases). The material sequenced was PBMCs, taken after anti-PD-1 therapy. This TCR was sampled from a human donor with advanced basal cell or squamous cell carcinoma (not recorded which). The CDR3 DNA sequence: TGTGCCAGTAGACCCAGGGGCACAGATACGCAGTATTTT. Its protein product is CASRPRGTDTQYF.